This T cell receptor beta chain was sequenced in a study of PD-L1 blockade in urothelial cancer. Study-wide background: When patients started atezolizumab at some point between 2013 and 2015, it was given at 1,200 mg intravenously every 3 weeks. General observations from the study: Durable-benefit patients showed greater tumor-associated blood clone expansion at 3 weeks.

Indicated time point: pretreatment peripheral blood. Patients suffered from locally advanced or metastatic urothelial carcinoma. A remark on this clone: Its antigen is not known.

Only in-frame clones appear in the TCRdb table, and some are missing; sequencing was by immunoSEQ multiplex PCR. The table lists about 130,000 clones, less than 85% of them singletons. The source material was PBMCs, sampled around atezolizumab (anti-PD-L1) treatment. The clonotype originates from a man aged 50-60 years with urothelial cancer.

Here the CDR3 DNA reads TGTGCCAGCAGTTGGGGCAGGGGCTACGAGCAGTACTTC. Protein: CASSWGRGYEQYF. The chain has TRBV28 and TRBJ2-7, with TRBD1 as a possible D gene (6 bases). The CDR3 length is 13 residues. With 4 bases removed from V and 3 bases from J, the gap between germline ends came to 10 bases. Germline CDR1 is MDHEN and CDR2 is SYDVKM. Full variable domain (rest looked up from reference TRBV28 and TRBJ2-7): DVKVTQSSRYLVKRTGEKVFLECVQDMDHENMFWYRQDPGLGLRLIYFSYDVKMKEKGDIPEGYSVSREKKERFSLILESASTNQTSMYLCASSWGRGYEQYFGPGTRLTVT.